Presented here are 2 T cell receptor beta chains from one specimen sequenced in a study of cytomegalovirus exposure and HLA in healthy donors. This PCR relied on a set of 60 Vbeta primers and 13 Jbeta primers. Here immunoSEQ multiplex PCR was the method, and the copy in TCRdb shows in-frame clones only, minus some. The sample includes around 150,000 clones, roughly three fifths of them seen just once. The sample taken for sequencing was PBMCs. Source of these receptors: a male donor in good health and CMV-seronegative.

V gene TRBV5-6 combines with J gene TRBJ2-6; 12 nucleotides align to TRBD1. After removal of 1 base from V and 4 bases from J, the junction contained 9 bases not matched to a gene. The CDR3 is 19 residues long. Germline V lookup: CDR1 SGHDT, CDR2 YYEEEE. This CDR3 is CASSLSGTGGSLGANVLTF. The CDR3 coding sequence is TGTGCCAGCAGCTTGTCCGGGACAGGGGGCTCTTTGGGGGCCAACGTCCTGACTTTC.

Here the CDR3 DNA reads TGTGCCAGCAGCTTAGCGGGCGGGGGCTCCTACGAGCAGTACTTC. Translated: CASSLAGGGSYEQYF. The chain links TRBV7-7 to TRBJ2-7, with TRBD2 matching 7 bases. The trim removed 0 bases at V and 0 bases at J, leaving 2 bases unmatched. The germline V gene has CDR1 SSHAT and CDR2 FNYEAQ (reference sequence). This CDR3 region has 15 residues.